Following are 10 T cell receptor beta chains from one sample sequenced in a study of blood T cell repertoires in COVID-19. The table came from immunoSEQ multiplex PCR; TCRdb's copy has only in-frame clones and leaves some out. The sample has tens of thousands of clones; approximately 86% are singletons. What was sequenced was peripheral blood. Receptors were obtained from a man aged 35-49 years with acute or convalescent COVID-19.

The gene calls are TRBV19 and TRBJ2-5, with D possibly being TRBD1 (6 bases). Germline CDR1 and CDR2: LNHDA and SQIVND (reference sequence). Deletions cut 5 bases from V and 5 bases from J, with 15 bases between. The CDR3 loop spans 14 amino acids. CDR3 nucleotides: TGTGCCAGTAGTGCCAAACAGGGAGCGGAGACCCAGTACTTC. Translated: CASSAKQGAETQYF.

CDR3 DNA: TGTGCCAGCAGTTTTGACAGGCCAAATTCACCCCTCCACTTT. Amino acids: CASSFDRPNSPLHF. The chain has TRBV6-5 and TRBJ1-6, with a weak D call TRBD1 (6 bases). The germline V gene encodes CDR1 MNHEY and CDR2 SVGAGI. The germline V and J ends were trimmed by 4 bases and 7 bases, with 11 bases remaining between them. The CDR3 is 14 amino acids.

The chain uses TRBV29-1 and TRBJ2-5; tentatively, D is TRBD1 (6 bases). Trimming stripped 4 bases from V and 5 bases from J, with 14 bases between. The CDR3 has 13 amino acids. The germline CDR1 and CDR2 sequences are SQVTM and ANQGSEA. The CDR3 region has the DNA TGCAGCGTTGTAACTGGGGGCGGGGAGACCCAGTACTTC. It codes for CSVVTGGGETQYF.

This clone was counted only a few times. Other DNA sequences from this sample encode an identical CDR3 as well. The J gene is TRBJ1-5, the V gene TRBV30; a weak D match, TRBD1 (5 bases). V was trimmed by 3 bases and J by 2 bases, leaving 8 bases between them. CDR1 is GTSNPN, CDR2 SVGIG, per germline (reference sequence). There are 13 residues in the CDR3. The CDR3 reads CAWSVQGNQPQHF. The CDR3 DNA is TGTGCCTGGAGCGTACAGGGCAATCAGCCCCAGCATTTT.

V is TRBV6-2 or TRBV6-3 and J is TRBJ1-1, with unresolved D. V lost 6 bases, J lost 0 bases, and 14 bases lay in between. The germline gives CDR1 MNHEY, CDR2 SVGEGT. This CDR3 region has 15 residues. The CDR3 reads CASSHSVQMNTEAFF. The CDR3 nucleotides read TGTGCCAGCAGCCACTCCGTACAGATGAACACTGAAGCTTTCTTT.

The V gene is TRBV3-1 (or the pseudogene TRBV3-2), the J gene TRBJ2-7, with a weak D call TRBD2 (5 bases). The V end was cut by 4 bases, the J end by 6 bases, with 16 bases between. In germline, CDR1 is LGHDT, CDR2 YNNKEL (reference sequence). CDR3 size: 14 residues. The CDR3 coding sequence is TGTGCCAGCAGCCGCTATTTGGGAGTTCTCGAGCAGTACTTC. Translation: CASSRYLGVLEQYF.

V usage is TRBV27 and J usage is TRBJ1-5, with 10 bases that match TRBD1. The germline gives CDR1 MNHEY, CDR2 SMNVEV (reference sequence). The V gene end was trimmed by 5 bases and the J gene end by 5 bases; junction bases not matched to a gene: 9. The CDR3 spans 16 residues. The DNA for the CDR3 is TGTGCCAGCAGTCTATTGGGGACAGGGGACCATCAGCCCCAGCATTTT. The encoded protein is CASSLLGTGDHQPQHF.

The rearrangement uses TRBV30 and TRBJ1-3; the D is unclear. Trimming shortened V by 2 bases and J by 2 bases, and 10 bases separated the two germline ends. CDR1 is GTSNPN and CDR2 is SVGIG in the germline V gene (reference sequence). The CDR3 is made up of 14 amino acids. Written as DNA, the CDR3 is TGTGCCTGGAGTCTTGAGAGGGCTGGAAACACCATATATTTT. It yields the protein CAWSLERAGNTIYF.

The rearrangement uses TRBV5-4 and TRBJ2-1; D unclear. This CDR3 contains 16 residues. Germline CDR1 SGHNT, CDR2 YYREEE (reference sequence). The V and J ends lost 5 bases and 3 bases respectively, with 18 bases between them. CDR3 bases: TGTGCCAGCAGTTCCGAGGCTGGTCTGTTCTACAATGAGCAGTTCTTC. This gives the protein CASSSEAGLFYNEQFF. The full variable domain, its missing parts supplied by reference TRBV5-4 and TRBJ2-1, is ETGVTQSPTHLIKTRGQQVTLRCSSQSGHNTVSWYQQALGQGPQFIFQYYREEENGRGNFPPRFSGLQFPNYSSELNVNALELDDSALYLCASSSEAGLFYNEQFFGPGTRLTVL.

The rearrangement uses TRBV5-6 and TRBJ2-7, with 7 bases fitting TRBD1. The V gene's germline CDR1 is SGHDT and CDR2 YYEEEE. CDR3 size: 13 residues. J lost 5 bases, V lost 0 bases, and 2 bases had no gene match. The CDR3 region has the DNA TGTGCCAGCAGCTTGGGACAGGGCCACGAGCAGTACTTC. It is translated as CASSLGQGHEQYF.